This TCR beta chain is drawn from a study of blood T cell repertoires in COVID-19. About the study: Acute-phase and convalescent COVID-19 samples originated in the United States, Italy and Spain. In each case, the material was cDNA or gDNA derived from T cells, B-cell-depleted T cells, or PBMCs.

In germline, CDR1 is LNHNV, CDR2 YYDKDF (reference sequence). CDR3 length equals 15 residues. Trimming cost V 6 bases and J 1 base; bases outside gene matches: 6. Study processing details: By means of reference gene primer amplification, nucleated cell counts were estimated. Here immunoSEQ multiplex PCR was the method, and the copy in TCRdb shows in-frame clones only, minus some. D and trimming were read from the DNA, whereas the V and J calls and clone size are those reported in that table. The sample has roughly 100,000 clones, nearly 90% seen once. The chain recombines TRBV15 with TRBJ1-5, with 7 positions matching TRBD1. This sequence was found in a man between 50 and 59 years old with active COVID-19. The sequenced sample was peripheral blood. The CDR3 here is CATRVQGESNQPQHF. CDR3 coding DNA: TGTGCCACCAGGGTTCAGGGGGAGAGCAATCAGCCCCAGCATTTT.